This TCR beta chain was sequenced in a study of blood T cells in healthy people across ages. Study-level points and caveats: Conclusively comparing naive with antigen-experienced cells was impossible with unsorted PBMCs. Strongly correlated with naive T cell percentage was TCR beta diversity.

A J-beta primer mix and a sample-barcoded 5' primer were used in a second PCR of about 7 to 12 cycles. Each cDNA molecule was tagged by a template-switch adaptor with 12 random nucleotides. TCRdb itself ran the 5' RACE reads through MiXCR, one entry per CDR3 protein. The profile shows around 800,000 distinct CDR3 sequences, approximately 55% of them singletons. On this clonotype: The target antigen is unknown.

Trimming took off 4 bases at V and 0 bases at J, with 12 bases between the two ends. The CDR3 has 14 amino acids. CDR1 and CDR2 from the germline V gene are GTSNPN and SVGIG (reference sequence). This chain links TRBV30 with TRBJ1-1; the D is unclear. The receptor's source is an older man in good health. Input material: blood. The CDR3 DNA sequence: TGTGCCTGGAAGTTGGGGATTATGAACACTGAAGCTTTCTTT. This gives the protein CAWKLGIMNTEAFF.